The rows below give T cell receptor beta chains drawn from one sample of a study of radiotherapy plus CTLA-4 blockade in lung cancer. Libraries were prepared by immunoSEQ multiplex PCR; TCRdb keeps only in-frame clonotypes and omits some of them. This repertoire shows approximately 73,000 clones, roughly 87% found once; its top ten account for 40%. Material: peripheral blood, obtained from a patient treated with radiotherapy plus ipilimumab. Receptors were obtained from a human donor with non-small cell lung cancer that progressed on radiotherapy plus ipilimumab. Both conserved end residues are part of each CDR3. Fields, in order: V gene, clone size, J gene, D gene, CDR3 DNA, CDR3 protein. The D gene is left open where the match is weak. Expanded clones get a size class; other rows say once, few or many, or leave the size out.

TRBV5-1	NA	TRBJ1-2	TRBD1	TGCGCCAGCAGCTTGGCACAGGGGGCCGACTACACCTTC	CASSLAQGADYTF
TRBV6-1	NA	TRBJ2-1	NA	TGTGCCAGCAGTGAATGGGACACTGCAATTACCTACAATGAGCAGTTCTTC	CASSEWDTAITYNEQFF
TRBV5-1	NA	TRBJ2-7	NA	TGCGCCAGCAGCTTGGGGGAAGCGGGCGAGCAGTACTTC	CASSLGEAGEQYF
TRBV28	NA	TRBJ2-5	TRBD2	TGTGCCAGCAGGGGGACTAGCGGGAAACTAGAGACCCAGTACTTC	CASRGTSGKLETQYF
TRBV6-1	NA	TRBJ2-5	NA	TGTGCCAGCACCCGAAGGGTAGCGTTAGAGACCCAGTACTTC	CASTRRVALETQYF
TRBV4-2	NA	TRBJ1-1	TRBD1	TGTGCCAGCAGCCTCCGACAGGGGGTTGACACTGAAGCTTTCTTT	CASSLRQGVDTEAFF
TRBV4-1	few	TRBJ1-5	TRBD1	TGCGCCAGCAGCCAAGGGGACAGGGATCGTCAGCCCCAGCATTTT	CASSQGDRDRQPQHF
TRBV4-2	NA	TRBJ2-7	NA	TGTGCCAGCAGCCAATGGGCGGGGTACGAGCAGTACTTC	CASSQWAGYEQYF
TRBV5-6	NA	TRBJ1-2	NA	TGTGCCAGCAGCTCCTTTTGGTTCGGGGGAGGTAACTATGGCTACACCTTC	CASSSFWFGGGNYGYTF
TRBV5-1	once	TRBJ2-5	NA	TGCGCCAGCCGTTGGAACTCAGAGACCCAGTACTTC	CASRWNSETQYF
TRBV9	once	TRBJ2-1	NA	TGTGCCAGCAGCGTAGAACCTAGCTCCTACAATGAGCAGTTCTTC	CASSVEPSSYNEQFF
TRBV30	NA	TRBJ2-7	TRBD2	TGTGCCTGGAGTGGGACTAGCTTCCCCGCCGTATACGAGCAGTACTTC	CAWSGTSFPAVYEQYF
TRBV29-1	NA	TRBJ2-1	TRBD2	TGCAGCGTTGACTCTAGCGGGACCTACTACTCCTACAATGAGCAGTTCTTC	CSVDSSGTYYSYNEQFF
TRBV9	NA	TRBJ2-7	NA	TGTGCCAGCAGCGTAGGGGCGAGCTCCTACGAGCAGTACTTC	CASSVGASSYEQYF
TRBV18	NA	TRBJ2-1	NA	TGTGCCAGCTCAGCTCGTCAAGACCCTTTCAATGAGCAGTTCTTC	CASSARQDPFNEQFF
TRBV4-1	NA	TRBJ2-6	NA	TGCGCCAGCAGCCAAGCCGGGACTGGGGCCAACGTCCTGACTTTC	CASSQAGTGANVLTF